The 4 T cell receptor beta chains presented below share a single source sample, sequenced in a study of blood T cells in healthy people across ages. A sample-barcoded 5' primer and a J-beta primer mix were used in a second PCR of about 6 to 11 cycles. TCRdb fed the 5' RACE reads into MiXCR, producing one record per CDR3 protein. Of about 670,000 distinct CDR3 sequences listed, 52% are singletons. Sample: blood. The receptor source for this set is an elderly woman in good health.

V usage is TRBV20-1 and J usage is TRBJ2-3; 10 bases agree with TRBD2. The CDR3 runs 13 residues. Per the germline V gene, CDR1 is DFQATT and CDR2 is SNEGSKA (reference sequence). V was clipped by 6 bases and J by 6 bases; unmatched bases: 6. The CDR3 is CSAIGLAVDTQYF. The CDR3 coding sequence is TGCAGTGCGATAGGACTAGCGGTGGATACGCAGTATTTT.

The chain couples TRBV20-1 to TRBJ2-1; 11 positions match TRBD2. V lost 5 bases to trimming and J lost 5 bases; unmatched junction nucleotides: 8. The CDR3 spans 15 residues. Germline assignment: CDR1 DFQATT and CDR2 SNEGSKA (reference sequence). The CDR3 is CSARETSGAHNEQFF. The CDR3, as DNA: TGCAGTGCTCGGGAGACTAGCGGGGCCCACAATGAGCAGTTCTTC.

Remarks on this clonotype: Given a much more abundant clone one base away, this may be a read error. Likely a read error: the CDR3 ends without its conserved phenylalanine or tryptophan. The gene calls are TRBV4-1 and TRBJ2-7, with D possibly being TRBD2 (5 bases). Germline V gene sequence: CDR1 MGHRA, CDR2 YSYEKL. Trimming stripped 2 bases from V and 0 bases from J, with 8 bases between. This CDR3 contains 14 residues. The CDR3 bases are TGCGCCAGCAGCCAATCCCGGGACTCCTACGAGCAGTACTTA. Encoded protein: CASSQSRDSYEQYL.

The chain carries TRBV12-3 or TRBV12-4 and TRBJ2-1; D not certain. This CDR3 has 11 residues. V was shortened by 6 bases and J by 10 bases, with 10 bases between the two germline ends. The CDR3 sequence is CASSPKMEQFF. The DNA of the CDR3 is TGTGCCAGCAGCCCCAAAATGGAGCAGTTCTTC.